A single sample is the source of the 25 T cell receptor beta chains below, sequenced in a study of blood T cell repertoires in COVID-19 (dated by TCRdb to 2018 to 2020). The protocol used for the library was the immunoSEQ multiplex PCR assay. The clones in this table, taken by TCRdb from immuneACCESS, are in-frame only. Not every clone is retained; where verified, under half of the shortfall comes from an unresolved V gene, and the cause of the rest is unknown. The sample table records 70,000 or so clones; around 89% of these occur just once. The leading ten clones occupy less than 0.65% of the sample. The specimen was peripheral blood. The receptors come from a man between 60 and 75 years old with acute or convalescent COVID-19.

The CDR3 protein is CSMSQVFGTDTQYF. CDR3 DNA: TGCAGCATGTCCCAGGTTTTCGGCACAGATACGCAGTATTTT. V usage is TRBV29-1 and J usage is TRBJ2-3; no reliable D call. This CDR3 has 14 residues. V shed 8 bases and J shed 1 base, with 16 bases lying between them. Germline loops: CDR1 SQVTM, CDR2 ANQGSEA.

V gene TRBV23-1 combines with J gene TRBJ2-5; the D gene is possibly TRBD1 (7 bases). TRBV23-1 is assigned to the ORF class and has an uncertain function. Deletions cut 0 bases from V and 4 bases from J, with 15 bases between. The CDR3 covers 16 residues. CDR3: CASSQSAGGMGETQYF. As DNA, the CDR3 is TGCGCCAGCAGTCAATCGGCAGGGGGGATGGGAGAGACCCAGTACTTC.

This clone turned up a few times. V usage is TRBV12-3 or TRBV12-4 and J usage is TRBJ2-7; 10 bases fit TRBD2. This CDR3 comprises 12 residues. V shed 11 bases and J 5 bases; nucleotides not matched to a gene: 6. CDR3 DNA sequence: TGTGCCCTACGGCTAGCGGGAGACGAGCAGTACTTC. It encodes CALRLAGDEQYF.

The rearrangement joins TRBV9 to TRBJ2-5; D is unresolved. The germline V gene encodes CDR1 SGDLS and CDR2 YYNGEE. The CDR3 runs 13 residues. Trimming cost V 4 bases and J 5 bases, with 12 bases left between them. DNA of the CDR3: TGTGCCAGCAGCACGGGTCCTACTGAGACCCAGTACTTC. It codes for CASSTGPTETQYF.

This clone was counted once. The chain links TRBV6-5 to TRBJ2-6; D is uncertain. CDR1 MNHEY and CDR2 SVGAGI come from the germline V gene. The CDR3 runs to 15 residues. V was clipped by 0 bases and J by 0 bases, with 3 bases between them. The CDR3: CASSYSSSGANVLTF. The CDR3 DNA is TGTGCCAGCAGTTACTCGAGCTCTGGGGCCAACGTCCTGACTTTC.

The chain is built from TRBV5-8 and TRBJ2-3; 8 positions agree with TRBD2. The CDR3 length is 15 residues. The V gene end was trimmed by 1 base and the J gene end by 2 bases; junction bases not matched to a gene: 3. Germline CDR1 is SGHTS and CDR2 is YDEGEE. Here the CDR3 reads CASSLTSGSTDTQYF. CDR3 nucleotide sequence: TGTGCCAGCAGCTTGACTAGCGGATCCACAGATACGCAGTATTTT.

This sequence joins TRBV11-2 and TRBJ2-7; D call uncertain. Between the trimmed V and J ends, which lost 0 bases and 1 base, there was a span of 7 bases. The CDR3 loop spans 14 amino acids. The germline gives CDR1 SGHAT, CDR2 FQNNGV. The CDR3 loop reads CASSLDPSSYEQYF. CDR3 bases: TGTGCCAGCAGCTTAGATCCGTCTTCCTACGAGCAGTACTTC.

The V call is TRBV6-5, the J call TRBJ1-5; the D is unclear. Trimming cost V 5 bases and J 3 bases, with 14 bases left between them. Germline V lookup: CDR1 MNHEY, CDR2 SVGAGI. The CDR3 totals 15 residues. CDR3 in DNA: TGTGCCAGCAGTCCCTTGAGGGTTTCCAATCAGCCCCAGCATTTT. Protein sequence: CASSPLRVSNQPQHF.

The rearrangement links TRBV5-1 to TRBJ1-2; D is uncertain. V was clipped by 4 bases and J by 0 bases, with 10 bases between them. CDR3 size: 14 residues. Germline assignment: CDR1 SGHRS and CDR2 YFSETQ. CDR3 sequence: CASSRELTNYGYTF. For the CDR3, the DNA is TGCGCCAGCAGCCGGGAATTAACTAACTATGGCTACACCTTC.

The chain employs TRBV19 and TRBJ2-7; D is undetermined. The germline CDR1 and CDR2 sequences are LNHDA and SQIVND (reference sequence). The V end lost 4 bases, the J end lost 5 bases, and 21 bases lay between the germline ends. CDR3 length equals 16 residues. DNA of the CDR3: TGTGCCAGTAGTAAGCCGTTAATCGGTTTAATCCACGAGCAGTACTTC. Translated, it gives CASSKPLIGLIHEQYF. Full variable domain (outside the CDR3, taken from reference TRBV19 and TRBJ2-7): DGGITQSPKYLFRKEGQNVTLSCEQNLNHDAMYWYRQDPGQGLRLIYYSQIVNDFQKGDIAEGYSVSREKKESFPLTVTSAQKNPTAFYLCASSKPLIGLIHEQYFGPGTRLTVT.

This chain links TRBV4-1 with TRBJ2-3; 7 bases agree with TRBD2. CDR3 size: 17 residues. V dropped 5 bases and J dropped 8; count of bases not matched to a gene: 19. Germline assignment: CDR1 MGHRA and CDR2 YSYEKL. DNA for the CDR3: TGCGCCAGCAGCATTGAGGCGGGACTACTAAACGGGGGTACGCAGTATTTT. Translation gives CASSIEAGLLNGGTQYF.

J is TRBJ1-1 and V is TRBV29-1; TRBD1 aligns across 7 bases. The junction had 10 bases not matched to a gene; V was cut back by 7 bases and J by 8 bases. Per the germline V gene, CDR1 is SQVTM and CDR2 is ANQGSEA. The CDR3 runs 12 residues. CDR3 region: CSAQGPTGEAFF. In DNA, the CDR3 is TGCAGCGCTCAGGGCCCGACAGGGGAAGCTTTCTTT.

The J gene is TRBJ2-1, the V gene TRBV13; 7 positions match TRBD2. J was trimmed by 6 bases and V by 6 bases; bases with no gene match: 8. The CDR3 contains 14 residues. Germline CDR1 PRHDT, CDR2 FYEKMQ (reference sequence). CDR3 sequence reads: CASSPTSTANEQFF. The CDR3, as DNA: TGTGCCAGCAGTCCGACTAGCACCGCCAATGAGCAGTTCTTC.

The chain couples TRBV5-8 to TRBJ1-5; D is unclear. The CDR3 sequence is 14 residues long. The germline V gene encodes CDR1 SGHTS and CDR2 YDEGEE. The V gene lost 1 base and the J gene lost 4 bases, with 9 bases spanning the gap. The CDR3 loop is CASSLLAGNQPQHF. For the CDR3, the DNA is TGTGCCAGCAGCTTGTTGGCGGGAAATCAGCCCCAGCATTTT.

In its sample, this clone was seen a few times. This sequence joins TRBV29-1 and TRBJ1-2; D unclear. Trimming took 3 bases from V and 1 from J, leaving 15 bases between them. From germline, CDR1 is SQVTM and CDR2 ANQGSEA. The CDR3 is 15 amino acids. The CDR3 DNA reads TGCAGCGTTGATTCAGGCGTGGGAGGTAACTATGGCTACACCTTC. This codes for CSVDSGVGGNYGYTF.

This chain uses TRBV9 with TRBJ2-3, with 7 bases identical to TRBD2. CDR1 and CDR2 (germline): SGDLS, YYNGEE. V shed 1 base and J 2 bases; nucleotides not matched to a gene: 19. The CDR3 length is 20 residues. CDR3 protein: CASSVRASGNTPYATDTQYF. The CDR3 bases are TGTGCCAGCAGCGTAAGGGCCAGCGGGAATACCCCATACGCCACAGATACGCAGTATTTT.

This clone was seen a handful of times. V and J are TRBV5-6 and TRBJ1-4; D is perhaps TRBD1 (6 bases). Germline assignment: CDR1 SGHDT and CDR2 YYEEEE. The ends were cut back, 4 bases at V and 16 bases at J, with 32 bases in the middle. This CDR3 has 17 residues. The DNA of the CDR3 is TGTGCCAGCAGCCGGCGGGGGTTTGGGCCTTCAGGGGAAACTGCGTTTTTT. It codes for CASSRRGFGPSGETAFF.

The chain joins TRBV6-5 to TRBJ2-1, with TRBD2 as a possible D gene (6 bases). V lost 2 bases and J lost 7, with 15 bases in between. CDR1 is MNHEY, CDR2 SVGAGI, per germline. This CDR3 is 15 amino acids long. CDR3 residues: CASSYGGGGVNEQFF. The CDR3 bases are TGTGCCAGCAGTTACGGGGGAGGTGGTGTAAATGAGCAGTTCTTC.

The chain employs TRBV3-1 (or the pseudogene TRBV3-2) and TRBJ2-5; unclear D gene. V lost 0 bases, J lost 1 base, and 9 bases lay in between. The germline V gene encodes CDR1 LGHDT and CDR2 YNNKEL (reference sequence). CDR3 length equals 15 residues. The DNA of the CDR3 is TGTGCCAGCAGCCAAGACGCGCGGATCCAAGAGACCCAGTACTTC. It is translated as CASSQDARIQETQYF.

The chain recombines TRBV3-1 (or the pseudogene TRBV3-2) with TRBJ2-3, with 7 bases lining up with TRBD2. CDR1 and CDR2 from the germline V gene are LGHDT and YNNKEL (reference sequence). V shed 5 bases and J 2 bases; nucleotides not matched to a gene: 4. This CDR3 region has 14 residues. The CDR3 DNA is TGTGCCAGCAGCTCAAGCGGGAACACAGATACGCAGTATTTT. Its protein product is CASSSSGNTDTQYF.

This chain joins TRBV6-2 or TRBV6-3 and TRBJ2-3, with a tentative D call TRBD2 (5 bases). The germline CDR1 and CDR2 sequences are MNHEY and SVGEGT. The CDR3 runs 16 residues. Trimming cost V 0 bases and J 2 bases, with 12 bases left between them. CDR3 sequence (DNA): TGTGCCAGCAGTTACTCACCCGGGGTATCCACAGATACGCAGTATTTT. Its protein product is CASSYSPGVSTDTQYF.

The gene calls are TRBV5-4 and TRBJ2-3; possibly TRBD1 for D (5 bases). The CDR3 is made up of 15 amino acids. The V end was cut by 4 bases, the J end by 0 bases, with 12 bases between. Germline V gene data show CDR1 as SGHNT and CDR2 as YYREEE (reference sequence). The DNA of the CDR3 is TGTGCCAGCAGCATGGTGGGGCCTAGCACAGATACGCAGTATTTT. Its translation: CASSMVGPSTDTQYF.

J is TRBJ2-7 and V is TRBV9, with 8 bases that match TRBD2. V gave up 3 bases and J gave up 4 bases; unmatched junction bases: 12. The CDR3 has 16 amino acids. Germline CDR1 SGDLS, CDR2 YYNGEE. The DNA of the CDR3 is TGTGCCAGCAGCGCTGAAACCGGGACTAGTATTTACGAGCAGTACTTC. Translated: CASSAETGTSIYEQYF.

V usage is TRBV18 and J usage is TRBJ1-3; 8 nucleotides align to TRBD1. There are 16 residues in the CDR3. J gave up 2 bases and V 2 bases, and 5 bases lay outside the gene matches. Germline-derived CDR1 and CDR2 are KGHSH and LQKENI. CDR3 sequence: CASSPSQGAAGNTIYF. CDR3 nucleotide sequence: TGTGCCAGCTCACCAAGTCAGGGGGCAGCTGGAAACACCATATATTTT.

This chain uses TRBV19 with TRBJ1-6; a possible D gene is TRBD1 (6 bases). Germline V gives CDR1 LNHDA, CDR2 SQIVND (reference sequence). There are 15 residues in the CDR3. The V end was cut by 5 bases, the J end by 7 bases, with 15 bases between. The CDR3 loop is CASSLRQERNSPLHF. The DNA for the CDR3 is TGTGCCAGTAGTTTAAGACAGGAGCGAAATTCACCCCTCCACTTT.